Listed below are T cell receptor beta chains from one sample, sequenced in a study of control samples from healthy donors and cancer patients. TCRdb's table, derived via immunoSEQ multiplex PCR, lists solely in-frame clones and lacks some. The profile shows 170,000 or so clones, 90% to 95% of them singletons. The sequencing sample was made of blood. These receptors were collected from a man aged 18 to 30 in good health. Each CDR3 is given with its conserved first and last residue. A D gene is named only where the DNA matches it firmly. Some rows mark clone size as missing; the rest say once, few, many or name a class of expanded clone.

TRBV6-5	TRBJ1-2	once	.	TGTGCCACCACACAGGGACGCTATGGCTACACCTTC	CATTQGRYGYTF
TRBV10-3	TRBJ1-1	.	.	TGTGCCATCAGTGGGGTTAGAGGGACACCCCGGAGGACTGAAGCTTTCTTT	CAISGVRGTPRRTEAFF
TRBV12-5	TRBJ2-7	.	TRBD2	TGTGCTAGTGCCTTGTTGGGGGAGGGTTCCTACGAGCAGTACTTC	CASALLGEGSYEQYF
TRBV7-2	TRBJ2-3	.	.	TGTGCCAGCAGTTCCTGGGACAGCACAGATACGCAGTATTTT	CASSSWDSTDTQYF
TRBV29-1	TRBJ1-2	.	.	TGCAGCGTTGAAGCCCTCGGGGTACGGGTTGGCTACACCTTC	CSVEALGVRVGYTF
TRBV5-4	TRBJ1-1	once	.	TGTGCCAGCAGCTTGTATGCGACAGCGGCCATGAACACTGAAGCTTTCTTT	CASSLYATAAMNTEAFF
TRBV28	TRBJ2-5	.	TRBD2	TGTGCCACCCGACGGACTAGCAGTTCAGTGACCCAGTACTTC	CATRRTSSSVTQYF
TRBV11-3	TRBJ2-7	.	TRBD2	TGTGCCAGCAGCTTGAGCGGGGGACCTACCTACGAGCAGTACTTC	CASSLSGGPTYEQYF
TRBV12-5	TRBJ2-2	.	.	TGTGCTAGTGGTTTGGGACTGTACACCGGGGAGCTGTTTTTT	CASGLGLYTGELFF
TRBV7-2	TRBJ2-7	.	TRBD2	TGTGCCAGCAGCCCGGGACTAGCGGGGGGCGAGCAGTACTTC	CASSPGLAGGEQYF
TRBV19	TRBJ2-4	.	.	TGTGCCAGTACGGTCTCTCCGGACTCCGTAACCCAGTACTTC	CASTVSPDSVTQYF
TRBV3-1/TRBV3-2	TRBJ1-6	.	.	TGTGCCAGCAGCGGATCCCAGGCATCCTATAATTCACCCCTCCACTTT	CASSGSQASYNSPLHF
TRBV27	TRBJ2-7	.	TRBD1	TGTGCCAGCAGTTACCTGGGACAGGGAACCTACGAGCAGTACTTC	CASSYLGQGTYEQYF
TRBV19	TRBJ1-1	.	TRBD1	TGTGCCAGTAGTTTCCAATCAGGGGGCTCTGAAGCTTTCTTT	CASSFQSGGSEAFF
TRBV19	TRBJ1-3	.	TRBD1	TGTGCCAGTAGAACCGGGACAGGGGCCCCCTCTGGAAACACCATATATTTT	CASRTGTGAPSGNTIYF
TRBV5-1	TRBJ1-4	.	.	TGCGCCAGCAGCGCACTTGGGAGCCTTAATGAAAAACTGTTTTTT	CASSALGSLNEKLFF
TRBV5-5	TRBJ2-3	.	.	TGTGCCAGCAGCCCGGGTTTAGGAGAGGGTAATACGCAGTATTTT	CASSPGLGEGNTQYF
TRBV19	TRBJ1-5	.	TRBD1	TGTGCCAGTAGTATAGTAGTAGACAGGGCAAATCAGCCCCAGCATTTT	CASSIVVDRANQPQHF
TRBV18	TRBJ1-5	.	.	TGTGCCAGCTCACAGGAGAGAATGGGGAATAGCAATCAGCCCCAGCATTTT	CASSQERMGNSNQPQHF
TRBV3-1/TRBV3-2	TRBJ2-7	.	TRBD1	TGTGCCAGCAGCCCCCTTCGACAGGGGGCGCAGGAGCAGTACTTC	CASSPLRQGAQEQYF
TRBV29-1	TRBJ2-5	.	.	TGCAGCGCCTTAAGAGGGACCGCGGCGCTGGGCCAGTACTTC	CSALRGTAALGQYF
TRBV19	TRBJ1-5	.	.	TGTGCCAGTAGTATAATTAGAACCAATCAGCCCCAGCATTTT	CASSIIRTNQPQHF
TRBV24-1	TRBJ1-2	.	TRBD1	TGTGCCACCAGTGATTTGACAGGGGAATATAATGGCTACACCTTC	CATSDLTGEYNGYTF
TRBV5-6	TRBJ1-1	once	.	TGTGCCAGCATCGGGGGGGCTGAAGCTTTCTTT	CASIGGAEAFF
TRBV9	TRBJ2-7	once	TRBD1	TGTGCCAGCAGCGTAGCTACAGGGGACAGGGGTGAGCAGTACTTC	CASSVATGDRGEQYF
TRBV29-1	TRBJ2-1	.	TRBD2	TGCAGCGTTGAACGAGCGGGGAATGAGCAGTTCTTC	CSVERAGNEQFF
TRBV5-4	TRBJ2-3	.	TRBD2	TGTGCCAGCAGCCCGGGACTAGCGGGGGGAAGGGCAGATACGCAGTATTTT	CASSPGLAGGRADTQYF
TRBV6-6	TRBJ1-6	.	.	TGTGCCAGCAGTTCCATGGGCAGGGACAATTCACCCCTCCACTTT	CASSSMGRDNSPLHF
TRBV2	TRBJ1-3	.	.	TGTGCCAGCAGGGCGGACACCTCTGGAAACACCATATATTTT	CASRADTSGNTIYF
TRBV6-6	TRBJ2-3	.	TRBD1	TGTGCCAGCAGTTACAGGACAGGGCGCACAGATACGCAGTATTTT	CASSYRTGRTDTQYF
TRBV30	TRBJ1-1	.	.	TGTGCCTGGATTTCGGCGACAGGCGCTTTCTTT	CAWISATGAFF
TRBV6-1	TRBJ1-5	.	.	TGTGCCAGCAGTGAAGTGTCGGGATATAGCAATCAGCCCCAGCATTTT	CASSEVSGYSNQPQHF
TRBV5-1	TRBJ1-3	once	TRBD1	TGCGCCAGCAGCGACCCGGGACAGGGAGGCGGAAACACCATATATTTT	CASSDPGQGGGNTIYF
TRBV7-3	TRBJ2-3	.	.	TGTGCCAGCAGCCCGGCCGTGGGAGATACGCAGTATTTT	CASSPAVGDTQYF
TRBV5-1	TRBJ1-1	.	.	TGCGCCAGCAGCCTCGGGGCAGGGAGGAACACTGAAGCTTTCTTT	CASSLGAGRNTEAFF
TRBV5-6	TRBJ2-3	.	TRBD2	TGTGCCAGCAGCCCCCCGCGGGGGGAGGGCGATACGCAGTATTTT	CASSPPRGEGDTQYF
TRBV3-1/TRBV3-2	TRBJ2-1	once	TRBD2	TGTGCCAGCAGCCTCCCCGGGGGGTATGAGCAGTTCTTC	CASSLPGGYEQFF
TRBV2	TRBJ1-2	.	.	TGTGCCAGCAGTGAAGCGAAGGGAGCACACTATGGCTACACCTTC	CASSEAKGAHYGYTF
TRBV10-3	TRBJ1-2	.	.	TGTGCCATCAGACAGATAGCGGACTATGGCTACACCTTC	CAIRQIADYGYTF
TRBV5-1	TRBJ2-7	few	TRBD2	TGCGCCAGCAGCCAGGGAGGGAGCTCCTACGAGCAGTACTTC	CASSQGGSSYEQYF
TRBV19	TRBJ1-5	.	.	TGTGCCAGTAGATCCGCCATGGTTAATCAGCCCCAGCATTTT	CASRSAMVNQPQHF
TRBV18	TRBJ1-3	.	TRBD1	TGTGCCAGCTCACCCACAGGGGCCCTCGTCTCTGGAAACACCATATATTTT	CASSPTGALVSGNTIYF
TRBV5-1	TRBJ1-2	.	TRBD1	TGCGCCAGCAGCTTGGGTTTAGGGGGCGAATCTGGCTACACCTTC	CASSLGLGGESGYTF
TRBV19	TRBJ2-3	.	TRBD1	TGTGCCAGCCATCCACGGGGACAGGCCCTCACAGATACGCAGTATTTT	CASHPRGQALTDTQYF
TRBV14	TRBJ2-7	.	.	TGTGCCAGCAGCCACGAGGGTTTACCGCAGTACTTC	CASSHEGLPQYF
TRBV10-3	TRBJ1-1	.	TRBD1	TGTGCCATCGGGACAGGGCGGAACACTGAAGCTTTCTTT	CAIGTGRNTEAFF
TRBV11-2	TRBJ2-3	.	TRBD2	TGTGCCAGCAGCTTAGTCAGCGGGGGCCTTCGCACAGATACGCAGTATTTT	CASSLVSGGLRTDTQYF
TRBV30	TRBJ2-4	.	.	TGTGCCTGGAGTGTCGCGAGGTCCCCAGCCAAAAACATTCAGTACTTC	CAWSVARSPAKNIQYF
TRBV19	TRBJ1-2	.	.	TGTGCCAGTAGAAAGACCCTCACCTCATATGGCTACACCTTC	CASRKTLTSYGYTF
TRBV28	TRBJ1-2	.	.	TGTGCCAGCAGTTTTAGACGGGGGGCGAATGGTGGCTACACCTTC	CASSFRRGANGGYTF
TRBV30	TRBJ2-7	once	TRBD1	TGTGCCTGGAATCGGGCAGGGGGCGCGTCCTACGAGCAGTACTTC	CAWNRAGGASYEQYF
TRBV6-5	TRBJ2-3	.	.	TGTGCCTCCGGGGCAGGACCTAGCACAGATACGCAGTATTTT	CASGAGPSTDTQYF
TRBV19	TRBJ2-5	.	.	TGTGCCAGTAGTATTAGCCCCCGGGGCCAAGAGACCCAGTACTTC	CASSISPRGQETQYF
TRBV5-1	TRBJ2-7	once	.	TGCGCCAGCAGCTTGGCCGTGGCAGGGACTCCGGCCTACGAGCAGTACTTC	CASSLAVAGTPAYEQYF
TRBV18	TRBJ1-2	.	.	TGTGCCAGCTCACAAGGTTACAACTATGGCTACACCTTC	CASSQGYNYGYTF
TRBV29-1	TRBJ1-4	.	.	TGCAGCGGGTTACAGGGAAGGAATGAAAAACTGTTTTTT	CSGLQGRNEKLFF
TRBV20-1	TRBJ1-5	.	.	TGCAGTGCTGAGCAGGGAACAGCCCAGCATTTT	CSAEQGTAQHF
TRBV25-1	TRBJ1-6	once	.	TGTGCCAGCAGTGAACAGGGAAATTCACCCCTCCACTTT	CASSEQGNSPLHF
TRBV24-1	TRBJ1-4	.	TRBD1	TGTGCCACCAGTGATCCGGGACAGAGCCCCGAAAAACTGTTTTTT	CATSDPGQSPEKLFF
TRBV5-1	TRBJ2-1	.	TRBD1	TGCGCCAGCCGCTCCGGGACAGGGGATGAGCAGTTCTTC	CASRSGTGDEQFF